The present entry profiles one TCR beta chain with its context. As yet, its antigen is unknown. Only CD45RO-negative cells positively selected for CCR7 counted as naive CD8 cells, so terminally differentiated effector memory CD45RA+ cells were excluded. Caucasian adults living in Nashville, Tennessee, provided all samples. These data originate in a study of shared clonotypes between healthy human individuals. Overall study: Two women and a few men aged 18 to 49 served as donors.

Deep was the level used in running the assay. Some clones are missing from TCRdb's copy, which holds only in-frame ones; the method was immunoSEQ multiplex PCR. The sample holds hundreds of thousands of clones, roughly 96% seen once. Per the germline V gene, CDR1 is MNHEY and CDR2 is SVGAGI. This CDR3 region has 15 residues. Germline trimming cut 6 bases from V and 0 bases from J; bases unmatched to any gene: 4. Study-level points and caveats: Clonotypes not shared had lower generation probabilities than those common to all four donors.

The origin of this receptor is a woman in her twenties or thirties in good health. The chain combines TRBV6-5 with TRBJ2-7; 11 positions match TRBD2. Input material: naive CD8+ T cells sorted from blood. CDR3 DNA: TGTGCCAGCAGCCTTGGGACTAGCGGCTCCTACGAGCAGTACTTC. Protein product: CASSLGTSGSYEQYF.